The 17 T cell receptor beta chains listed next were all sequenced from one sample in a study of blood T cell repertoires in COVID-19. Assay used: immunoSEQ multiplex PCR; TCRdb lists only in-frame clones, some missing. The sample includes 75,000 to 90,000 clones, around 80% of them seen just once. Material: peripheral blood. The receptor set was obtained from a middle-aged woman with active or convalescent COVID-19.

This sequence joins TRBV18 and TRBJ1-4; TRBD1 aligns across 9 bases. Germline V gives CDR1 KGHSH, CDR2 LQKENI. The J segment lost 4 bases and the V segment lost 5 bases, leaving 5 bases of the junction unmatched. The CDR3 extends over 15 amino acids. CDR3 sequence (DNA): TGTGCCAGCTCATGGACAGGGGACCTTAATGAAAAACTGTTTTTT. Protein sequence: CASSWTGDLNEKLFF. The complete variable domain, with remaining parts taken from reference TRBV18 and TRBJ1-4, reads NAGVMQNPRHLVRRRGQEARLRCSPMKGHSHVYWYRQLPEEGLKFMVYLQKENIIDESGMPKERFSAEFPKEGPSILRIQQVVRGDSAAYFCASSWTGDLNEKLFFGSGTQLSVL.

The chain joins TRBV2 to TRBJ2-1, with TRBD2 matching 10 bases. The germline gives CDR1 SNHLY, CDR2 FYNNEI. This CDR3 region has 15 residues. The J segment lost 8 bases and the V segment lost 7 bases, leaving 11 bases of the junction unmatched. The CDR3, as DNA: TGTGCCAGCACCCAAGCAAGCGGGAGGGGTTATGAGCAGTTCTTC. Protein product: CASTQASGRGYEQFF.

The CDR3 loop reads CASSRRADTQYF. The DNA for the CDR3 is TGTGCCAGCAGTCGGAGGGCAGATACGCAGTATTTT. The rearrangement joins TRBV6-5 to TRBJ2-3, with D possibly being TRBD2 (6 bases). The V gene lost 5 bases and the J gene lost 4 bases, with 7 bases spanning the gap. Germline-derived CDR1 and CDR2 are MNHEY and SVGAGI. This CDR3 region has 12 residues.

The chain is built from TRBV6-2 or TRBV6-3 and TRBJ2-5; TRBD1 might be the D (5 bases). The CDR3 has 14 residues. Germline V gene sequence: CDR1 MNHEY, CDR2 SVGEGT. V lost 6 bases and J lost 2, with 13 bases in between. The CDR3 DNA reads TGTGCCAGCAGCTCAAGACAGACACAAGAGACCCAGTACTTC. Amino acid sequence: CASSSRQTQETQYF.

The genes are TRBV2 and TRBJ2-2, with D possibly TRBD2 on 5 matching bases. The ends were cut back, 7 bases at V and 6 bases at J, with 9 bases in the middle. Germline-derived CDR1 and CDR2 are SNHLY and FYNNEI. The CDR3 extends over 12 amino acids. The CDR3 DNA reads TGTGCCAGCAATCCCGGGGCCGGGGAGCTGTTTTTT. Translated, it gives CASNPGAGELFF. Looking up the rest from reference TRBV2 and TRBJ2-2 gives the full variable domain: EPEVTQTPSHQVTQMGQEVILRCVPISNHLYFYWYRQILGQKVEFLVSFYNNEISEKSEIFDDQFSVERPDGSNFTLKIRSTKLEDSAMYFCASNPGAGELFFGEGSRLTVL.

V usage is TRBV7-7 and J usage is TRBJ2-1; 7 nucleotides agree with TRBD2. The CDR3 has 15 residues. CDR1 SSHAT and CDR2 FNYEAQ come from the germline V gene (reference sequence). V trimming: 1 base; J trimming: 5 bases; junction bases outside the gene matches: 5. CDR3 nucleotide sequence: TGTGCCAGCAGCTTAGGGGCTAGCGGAAACAATGAGCAGTTCTTC. Amino acid sequence: CASSLGASGNNEQFF.

The J gene is TRBJ2-3, the V gene TRBV24-1; D gene unclear. Trimming pared 2 bases from V and 0 bases from J, leaving 2 bases between. Germline V gene data show CDR1 as KGHDR and CDR2 as SFDVKD. The CDR3 is 13 residues long. The CDR3 protein is CATSDSSTDTQYF. As DNA, the CDR3 is TGTGCCACCAGTGATTCGAGCACAGATACGCAGTATTTT.

V gene TRBV6-6 combines with J gene TRBJ2-3; D is uncertain. CDR1 MNHNY and CDR2 SVGAGI come from the germline V gene (reference sequence). V lost 4 bases and J 5 bases, leaving 19 bases between the germline ends. This CDR3 has 16 residues. CDR3 in amino acids: CASSSLSEAAQDTQYF. CDR3 sequence (DNA): TGTGCCAGCAGTTCCCTCTCCGAGGCCGCGCAAGATACGCAGTATTTT.

This clone was counted a single time. This chain connects TRBV11-2 to TRBJ2-2; D is perhaps TRBD1 (5 bases). Deletions cut 6 bases from V and 1 base from J, with 12 bases between. This CDR3 contains 15 residues. Germline lookup yields CDR1 SGHAT and CDR2 FQNNGV. CDR3 protein: CASRVAGMNTGELFF. The CDR3 coding sequence is TGTGCCAGCAGGGTGGCAGGGATGAACACCGGGGAGCTGTTTTTT.

This chain connects TRBV28 to TRBJ2-7; 9 bases are shared with TRBD2. Germline CDR1 MDHEN, CDR2 SYDVKM. CDR3 length: 14 residues. The trim removed 8 bases at V and 2 bases at J, leaving 7 bases unmatched. The CDR3 sequence: CASAGAGGPYEQYF. In DNA, the CDR3 is TGTGCCAGCGCTGGGGCGGGGGGGCCCTACGAGCAGTACTTC.

The rearrangement uses TRBV27 and TRBJ2-3; a possible D gene is TRBD2 (5 bases). Germline lookup yields CDR1 MNHEY and CDR2 SMNVEV (reference sequence). This CDR3 is 13 amino acids long. V was pared by 6 bases and J by 3 bases, with 10 bases between. CDR3 in amino acids: CASRPPGTDTQYF. CDR3 DNA: TGTGCCAGCAGGCCCCCGGGGACAGATACGCAGTATTTT.

The chain is built from TRBV7-9 and TRBJ1-2, with TRBD1 matching 10 bases. The V segment lost 4 bases and the J segment 6 bases; nucleotides outside the gene matches: 11. CDR3 length: 16 amino acids. CDR1 is SEHNR, CDR2 FQNEAQ, per germline (reference sequence). The CDR3 nucleotides read TGTGCCAGCAGCTCCTATCCGACAGGGGGCGCGGATGGCTACACCTTC. It translates to CASSSYPTGGADGYTF.

The chain joins TRBV30 to TRBJ1-5; tentatively, D is TRBD1 (5 bases). CDR3 length: 14 residues. Germline assignment: CDR1 GTSNPN and CDR2 SVGIG (reference sequence). V shed 3 bases and J shed 4 bases, with 13 bases lying between them. The CDR3 DNA reads as TGTGCCTGGAGCTCCGGGGGAAGAAATCAGCCCCAGCATTTT. Translation gives CAWSSGGRNQPQHF.

This clone occurred once. This chain links TRBV4-2 with TRBJ2-2; a weak D match, TRBD2 (6 bases). CDR1 and CDR2 (germline): LGHNA, YNFKEQ. The CDR3 is 16 amino acids. V was pared by 0 bases and J by 4 bases, with 12 bases between. The CDR3 region has the DNA TGTGCCAGCAGCCAAGATCGGGGGAAATTCACCGGGGAGCTGTTTTTT. This sequence encodes CASSQDRGKFTGELFF.

The J gene is TRBJ2-7, the V gene TRBV19, with 9 bases that match TRBD2. V was pared by 3 bases and J by 5 bases, with 5 bases of the junction left unmatched. This CDR3 is 14 amino acids long. Germline V gene sequence: CDR1 LNHDA, CDR2 SQIVND (reference sequence). CDR3 region: CASSMSGTSNEQYF. The DNA of the CDR3 is TGTGCCAGTAGTATGTCCGGGACTAGCAACGAGCAGTACTTC.

The gene calls are TRBV7-8 and TRBJ1-1; tentatively, D is TRBD1 (6 bases). CDR3 size: 14 residues. The germline gives CDR1 SGHVS, CDR2 FQNEAQ. The V and J ends lost 3 bases and 3 bases respectively, with 11 bases between them. This CDR3 reads CASSFEGGYTEAFF. In nucleotides, the CDR3 is TGTGCCAGCAGCTTCGAAGGGGGTTACACTGAAGCTTTCTTT. The entire variable domain, with the rest obtained from reference TRBV7-8 and TRBJ1-1, is as follows: GAGVSQSPRYKVAKRGQDVALRCDPISGHVSLFWYQQALGQGPEFLTYFQNEAQLDKSGLPSDRFFAERPEGSVSTLKIQRTQQEDSAVYLCASSFEGGYTEAFFGQGTRLTVV.

This chain links TRBV9 with TRBJ2-5; 7 bases match TRBD2. In germline, CDR1 is SGDLS, CDR2 YYNGEE. V lost 0 bases, J lost 5 bases, and 7 bases stayed unmatched. This CDR3 has 15 residues. The CDR3 bases are TGTGCCAGCAGCGTAGGTAGCGGGTGGATTGAGACCCAGTACTTC. Translating it yields CASSVGSGWIETQYF.